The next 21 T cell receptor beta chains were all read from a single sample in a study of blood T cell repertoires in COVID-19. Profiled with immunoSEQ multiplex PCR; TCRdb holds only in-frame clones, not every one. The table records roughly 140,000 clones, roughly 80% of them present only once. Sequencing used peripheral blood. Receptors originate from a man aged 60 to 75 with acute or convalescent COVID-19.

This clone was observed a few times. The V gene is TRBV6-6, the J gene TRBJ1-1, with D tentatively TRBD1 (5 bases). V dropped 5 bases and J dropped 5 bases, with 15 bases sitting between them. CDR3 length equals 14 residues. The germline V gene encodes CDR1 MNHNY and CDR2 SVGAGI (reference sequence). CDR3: CASSQTPGGTEAFF. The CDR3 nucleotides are TGTGCCAGCAGTCAGACACCCGGGGGGACTGAAGCTTTCTTT.

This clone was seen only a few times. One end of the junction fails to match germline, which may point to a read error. The CDR3 loop reads CASSFMVGLAGVIGKNIQYF. The CDR3 bases are TGTGCTAGCAGCTTCATGGTGGGACTAGCGGGAGTAATAGGCAAAAACATTCAGTACTTC. The J gene is TRBJ2-4, the V gene TRBV7-7, with 14 bases aligning to TRBD2. Per germline, CDR1 SSHAT and CDR2 FNYEAQ (reference sequence). The CDR3 extends over 20 amino acids.

CDR3 sequence: CASSSTGGAETQYF. DNA for the CDR3: TGTGCCAGCAGTTCGACAGGGGGCGCGGAGACCCAGTACTTC. The V call is TRBV7-9, the J call TRBJ2-5; 10 bases are shared with TRBD1. Per the germline V gene, CDR1 is SEHNR and CDR2 is FQNEAQ (reference sequence). After removal of 6 bases from V and 5 bases from J, the junction contained 6 bases not matched to a gene. The CDR3 extends over 14 amino acids.

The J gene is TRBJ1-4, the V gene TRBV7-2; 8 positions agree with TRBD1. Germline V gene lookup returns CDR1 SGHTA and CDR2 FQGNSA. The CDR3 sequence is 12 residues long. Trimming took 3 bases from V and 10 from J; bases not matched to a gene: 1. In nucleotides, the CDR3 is TGTGCCAGCAGCTTCGGGACAGGAAAACTGTTTTTT. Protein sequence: CASSFGTGKLFF.

DNA for the CDR3: TGTGCCAGCACTCCTGGGACAGGGGGTCAGGCTTTCTTT. It is translated as CASTPGTGGQAFF. V gene TRBV27 combines with J gene TRBJ1-1; TRBD1 matches 11 bases. The CDR3 is 13 residues long. The J segment lost 11 bases and the V segment lost 7 bases, leaving 9 bases of the junction unmatched. In germline, CDR1 is MNHEY, CDR2 SMNVEV (reference sequence).

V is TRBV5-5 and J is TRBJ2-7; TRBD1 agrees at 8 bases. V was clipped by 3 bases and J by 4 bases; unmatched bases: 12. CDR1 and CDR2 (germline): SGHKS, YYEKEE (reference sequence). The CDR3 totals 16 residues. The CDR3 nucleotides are TGTGCCAGCAGCTGGCATACGGGACAGGAGGGGTACGAGCAGTACTTC. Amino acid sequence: CASSWHTGQEGYEQYF.

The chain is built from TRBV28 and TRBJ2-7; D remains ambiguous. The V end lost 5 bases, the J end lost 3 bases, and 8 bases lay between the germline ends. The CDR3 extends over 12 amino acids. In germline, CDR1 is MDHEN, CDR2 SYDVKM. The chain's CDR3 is CASSDRGYEQYF. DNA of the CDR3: TGTGCCAGCAGTGATCGAGGCTACGAGCAGTACTTC.

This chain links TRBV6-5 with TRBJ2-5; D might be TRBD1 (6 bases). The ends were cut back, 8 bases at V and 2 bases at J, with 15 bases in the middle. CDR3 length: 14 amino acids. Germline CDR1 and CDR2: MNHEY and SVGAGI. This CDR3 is CASARDTNQETQYF. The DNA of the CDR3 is TGTGCCAGCGCCCGGGACACCAATCAAGAGACCCAGTACTTC.

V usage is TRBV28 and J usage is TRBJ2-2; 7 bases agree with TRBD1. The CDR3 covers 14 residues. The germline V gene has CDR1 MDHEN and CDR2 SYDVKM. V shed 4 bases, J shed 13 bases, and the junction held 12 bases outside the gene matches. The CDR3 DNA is TGTGCCAGCAGTTCCTCACGGACAGGTGGTGGGCTGTTTTTT. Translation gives CASSSSRTGGGLFF. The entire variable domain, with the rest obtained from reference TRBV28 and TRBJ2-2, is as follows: DVKVTQSSRYLVKRTGEKVFLECVQDMDHENMFWYRQDPGLGLRLIYFSYDVKMKEKGDIPEGYSVSREKKERFSLILESASTNQTSMYLCASSSSRTGGGLFFGEGSRLTVL.

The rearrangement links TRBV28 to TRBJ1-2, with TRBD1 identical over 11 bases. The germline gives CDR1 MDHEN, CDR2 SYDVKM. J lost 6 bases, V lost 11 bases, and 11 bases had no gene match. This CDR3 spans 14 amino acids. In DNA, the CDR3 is TGTGCCGGGGGGACAGGGGGTTTCGGAGATGGCTACACCTTC. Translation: CAGGTGGFGDGYTF.

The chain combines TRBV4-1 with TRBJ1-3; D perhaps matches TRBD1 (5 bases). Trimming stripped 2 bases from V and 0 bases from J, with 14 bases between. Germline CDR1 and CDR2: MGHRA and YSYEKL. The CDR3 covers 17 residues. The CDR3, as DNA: TGCGCCAGCAGCCAAAACCCGGGGGGTAGCTCTGGAAACACCATATATTTT. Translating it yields CASSQNPGGSSGNTIYF.

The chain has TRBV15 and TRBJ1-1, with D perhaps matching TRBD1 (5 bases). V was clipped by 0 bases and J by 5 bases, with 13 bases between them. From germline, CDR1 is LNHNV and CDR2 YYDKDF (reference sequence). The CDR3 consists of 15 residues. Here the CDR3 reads CATSRDGQGRTEAFF. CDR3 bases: TGTGCCACCAGCAGAGATGGGCAGGGAAGGACTGAAGCTTTCTTT. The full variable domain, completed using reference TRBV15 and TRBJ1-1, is DAMVIQNPRYQVTQFGKPVTLSCSQTLNHNVMYWYQQKSSQAPKLLFHYYDKDFNNEADTPDNFQSRRPNTSFCFLDIRSPGLGDTAMYLCATSRDGQGRTEAFFGQGTRLTVV.

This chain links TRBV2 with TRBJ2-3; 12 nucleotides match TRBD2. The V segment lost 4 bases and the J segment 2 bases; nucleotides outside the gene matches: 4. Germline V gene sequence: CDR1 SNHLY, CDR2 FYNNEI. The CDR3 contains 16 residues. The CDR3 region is CASSAGLAGPTDTQYF. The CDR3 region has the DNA TGTGCCAGCAGTGCCGGACTAGCGGGGCCCACAGATACGCAGTATTTT.

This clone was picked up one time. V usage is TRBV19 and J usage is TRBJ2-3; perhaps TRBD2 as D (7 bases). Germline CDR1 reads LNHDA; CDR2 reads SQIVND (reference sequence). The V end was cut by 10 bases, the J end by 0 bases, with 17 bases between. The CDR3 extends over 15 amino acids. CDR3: CAISSGGQSTDTQYF. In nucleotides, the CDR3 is TGTGCCATCTCCTCGGGGGGCCAAAGCACAGATACGCAGTATTTT.

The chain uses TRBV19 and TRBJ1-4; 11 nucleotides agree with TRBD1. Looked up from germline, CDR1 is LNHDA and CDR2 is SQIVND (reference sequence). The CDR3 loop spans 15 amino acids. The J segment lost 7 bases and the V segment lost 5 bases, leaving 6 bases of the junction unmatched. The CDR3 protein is CASSPRTGGAEKLFF. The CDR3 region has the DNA TGTGCCAGTAGTCCCCGGACAGGGGGCGCTGAAAAACTGTTTTTT.

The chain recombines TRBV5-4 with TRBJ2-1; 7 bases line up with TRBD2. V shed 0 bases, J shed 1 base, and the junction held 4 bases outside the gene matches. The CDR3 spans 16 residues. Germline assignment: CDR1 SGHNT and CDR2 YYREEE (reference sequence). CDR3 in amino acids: CASSLGGAGSYNEQFF. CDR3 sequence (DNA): TGTGCCAGCAGCTTGGGGGGAGCGGGATCCTACAATGAGCAGTTCTTC. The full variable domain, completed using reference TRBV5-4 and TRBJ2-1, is ETGVTQSPTHLIKTRGQQVTLRCSSQSGHNTVSWYQQALGQGPQFIFQYYREEENGRGNFPPRFSGLQFPNYSSELNVNALELDDSALYLCASSLGGAGSYNEQFFGPGTRLTVL.

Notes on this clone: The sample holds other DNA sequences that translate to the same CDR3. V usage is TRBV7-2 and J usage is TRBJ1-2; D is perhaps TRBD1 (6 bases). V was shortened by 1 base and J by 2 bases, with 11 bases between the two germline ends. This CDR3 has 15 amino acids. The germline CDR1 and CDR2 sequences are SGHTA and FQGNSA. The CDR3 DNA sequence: TGTGCCAGCAGCTTAGTTTCACAGGGAAACTATGGCTACACCTTC. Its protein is CASSLVSQGNYGYTF.

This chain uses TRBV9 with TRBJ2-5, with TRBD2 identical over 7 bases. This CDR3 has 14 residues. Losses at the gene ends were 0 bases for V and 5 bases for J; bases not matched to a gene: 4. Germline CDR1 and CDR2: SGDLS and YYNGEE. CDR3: CASSVAVGGETQYF. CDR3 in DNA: TGTGCCAGCAGCGTAGCAGTGGGAGGGGAGACCCAGTACTTC.

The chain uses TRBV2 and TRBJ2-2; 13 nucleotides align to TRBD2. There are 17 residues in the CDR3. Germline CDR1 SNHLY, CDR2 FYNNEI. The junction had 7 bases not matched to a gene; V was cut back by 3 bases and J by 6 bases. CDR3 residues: CASSDAGLAGVAGELFF. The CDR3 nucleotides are TGTGCCAGCAGTGACGCTGGACTAGCGGGAGTGGCCGGGGAGCTGTTTTTT.

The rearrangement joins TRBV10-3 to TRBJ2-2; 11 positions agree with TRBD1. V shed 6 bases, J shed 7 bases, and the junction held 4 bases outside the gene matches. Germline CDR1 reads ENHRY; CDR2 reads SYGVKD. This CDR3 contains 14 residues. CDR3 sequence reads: CAIRRTGGGGELFF. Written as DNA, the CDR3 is TGTGCCATCAGAAGGACAGGGGGCGGCGGGGAGCTGTTTTTT.

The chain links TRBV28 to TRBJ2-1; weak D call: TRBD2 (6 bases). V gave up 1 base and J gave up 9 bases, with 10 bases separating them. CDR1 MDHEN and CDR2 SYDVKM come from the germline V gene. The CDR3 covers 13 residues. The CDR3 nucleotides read TGTGCCAGCAGTTTATCAGGGACTGGTGAGCAGTTCTTC. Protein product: CASSLSGTGEQFF.